Presented here are 23 T cell receptor beta chains from one specimen sequenced in a study of technical replicates of blood from several donors. TCRdb keeps only in-frame clones here, not all; method: immunoSEQ multiplex PCR. The sample yields 55,000 to 70,000 clones, 86% seen once. Source material: PBMCs. These receptors came from a human donor in good health. Some clones in this sample may be carry-over from other donors' samples.

The J gene is TRBJ1-5, the V gene TRBV21-1. TRBV21-1 is designated a pseudogene. The CDR3 runs 14 residues. CDR3 sequence (DNA): TGTGCCAGCAGCTCCCGACTCTCCGATCAGCCCCAGCATTTT. It is translated as CASSSRLSDQPQHF.

This chain joins TRBV6-1 and TRBJ1-3; D unclear. CDR3 size: 14 residues. CDR1 is MNHNS, CDR2 SASEGT, per germline. V lost 7 bases and J lost 0, with 10 bases in between. For the CDR3, the DNA is TGTGCCAGCACTCGAGGAGGCTCTGGAAACACCATATATTTT. Protein: CASTRGGSGNTIYF.

This chain links TRBV7-8 with TRBJ2-7; D ambiguous. The CDR3 sequence is 11 residues long. The germline CDR1 and CDR2 sequences are SGHVS and FQNEAQ. Trimming pared 8 bases from V and 0 bases from J, leaving 5 bases between. In DNA form, the CDR3 reads TGTGCCAGCGGCAGCTCCTACGAGCAGTACTTC. It translates to CASGSSYEQYF.

The rearrangement links TRBV18 to TRBJ2-1, with a possible D match to TRBD2 (5 bases). The V gene's germline CDR1 is KGHSH and CDR2 LQKENI. This CDR3 has 16 residues. With 6 bases removed from V and 0 bases from J, the gap between germline ends came to 15 bases. The CDR3 sequence is CASSTSERISYNEQFF. Written as DNA, the CDR3 is TGTGCCAGCTCCACCTCGGAGCGGATCTCCTACAATGAGCAGTTCTTC.

V usage is TRBV4-1 and J usage is TRBJ2-3; TRBD2 aligns across 10 bases. The CDR3 consists of 15 residues. The V gene's germline CDR1 is MGHRA and CDR2 YSYEKL. Germline trimming cut 4 bases from V and 4 bases from J; bases unmatched to any gene: 5. As DNA, the CDR3 is TGCGCCAGCAGCCTAGGCGGACTAGCGGCAGATACGCAGTATTTT. It yields the protein CASSLGGLAADTQYF.

This clone was counted once. The genes are TRBV6-1 and TRBJ2-1, with 8 bases identical to TRBD2. CDR3 size: 13 residues. Germline CDR1 reads MNHNS; CDR2 reads SASEGT. J gave up 7 bases and V 6 bases, and 5 bases lay outside the gene matches. CDR3 sequence: CASSLAGRNEQFF. CDR3 DNA: TGTGCCAGCAGCTTAGCGGGAAGGAATGAGCAGTTCTTC.

The J gene is TRBJ2-3, the V gene TRBV5-1; the match to TRBD2 covers 10 bases. From germline, CDR1 is SGHRS and CDR2 YFSETQ. The ends lost 4 bases at V and 5 bases at J; junction bases unmatched: 13. The CDR3 is made up of 17 amino acids. CDR3 sequence reads: CASSRGGGAGGLDTQYF. In DNA form, the CDR3 reads TGCGCCAGCAGCCGAGGCGGGGGAGCGGGGGGGCTAGATACGCAGTATTTT.

The V and J genes are TRBV4-1 and TRBJ2-5; no clear D gene. CDR1 is MGHRA, CDR2 YSYEKL, per germline. The V and J ends lost 4 bases and 0 bases respectively, with 3 bases between them. This CDR3 region has 12 residues. The CDR3 sequence: CASSPYQETQYF. The DNA for the CDR3 is TGCGCCAGCAGCCCGTACCAAGAGACCCAGTACTTC.

The CDR3 is CASSPGLPNDEQFF. In DNA form, the CDR3 reads TGTGCCAGCAGCCCTGGACTACCCAACGATGAGCAGTTCTTC. The chain links TRBV4-2 to TRBJ2-1, with D perhaps matching TRBD2 (6 bases). The CDR3 consists of 14 residues. Germline V gives CDR1 LGHNA, CDR2 YNFKEQ. V lost 4 bases and J 8 bases, leaving 15 bases between the germline ends.

The chain joins TRBV4-2 to TRBJ1-1, with a possible D match to TRBD1 (5 bases). The ends were cut back, 1 base at V and 6 bases at J, with 12 bases in the middle. The CDR3 consists of 14 residues. Per the germline V gene, CDR1 is LGHNA and CDR2 is YNFKEQ. The CDR3 DNA follows: TGTGCCAGCAGCCAAGTCGGGCGCAGGGCTGAAGCTTTCTTT. Amino acid sequence: CASSQVGRRAEAFF.

The chain has TRBV4-3 and TRBJ1-1; D not resolved. CDR1 and CDR2 (germline): LGHNA, YSLEER. This CDR3 is built from 16 residues. V was trimmed by 1 base and J by 4 bases, leaving 16 bases between them. This CDR3 reads CASSQGDESRSTEAFF. In nucleotides, the CDR3 is TGCGCCAGCAGCCAAGGCGATGAGAGTCGGTCCACTGAAGCTTTCTTT.

J is TRBJ2-5 and V is TRBV9; 12 bases match TRBD2. Germline loops: CDR1 SGDLS, CDR2 YYNGEE. This CDR3 contains 17 residues. Trimming took 0 bases from V and 6 from J; bases not matched to a gene: 9. CDR3 sequence (DNA): TGTGCCAGCAGCGTAGTGAGCCTAGCGGGGGGGCCACAGACCCAGTACTTC. Translation gives CASSVVSLAGGPQTQYF. The whole variable domain, remainder taken from reference TRBV9 and TRBJ2-5, is DSGVTQTPKHLITATGQRVTLRCSPRSGDLSVYWYQQSLDQGLQFLIQYYNGEERAKGNILERFSAQQFPDLHSELNLSSLELGDSALYFCASSVVSLAGGPQTQYFGPGTRLLVL.

This chain uses TRBV5-1 with TRBJ1-4; 10 nucleotides match TRBD1. Losses at the gene ends were 5 bases for V and 7 bases for J; bases not matched to a gene: 5. The CDR3 extends over 14 amino acids. The V gene's germline CDR1 is SGHRS and CDR2 YFSETQ. CDR3 in amino acids: CASRPDRGVEKLFF. Here the CDR3 DNA reads TGCGCCAGCAGGCCGGACAGGGGGGTTGAAAAACTGTTTTTT.

V and J are TRBV7-3 and TRBJ2-1; perhaps TRBD2 as D (5 bases). Germline V lookup: CDR1 SGHTA, CDR2 FQGTGA. The CDR3 spans 14 residues. Trimming shortened V by 1 base and J by 8 bases, and 12 bases separated the two germline ends. CDR3 region: CASSLRGVVDEQFF. CDR3 in DNA: TGTGCCAGCAGCTTAAGGGGAGTTGTCGATGAGCAGTTCTTC.

V and J are TRBV19 and TRBJ2-2; the D is unclear. This CDR3 comprises 18 residues. The V end was cut by 4 bases, the J end by 0 bases, with 18 bases between. Germline assignment: CDR1 LNHDA and CDR2 SQIVND (reference sequence). The CDR3 reads CASSTVRGASANTGELFF. CDR3 bases: TGTGCCAGTAGTACCGTCCGTGGAGCGTCGGCGAACACCGGGGAGCTGTTTTTT.

The gene calls are TRBV11-2 and TRBJ1-2, with 12 nucleotides matching TRBD1. Trimming removed 8 bases from V and 5 bases from J; junction bases left unmatched: 3. The CDR3 length is 13 residues. The germline CDR1 and CDR2 sequences are SGHAT and FQNNGV. The CDR3 nucleotides read TGTGCCAGCGGGACAGGGGGCTGGTATGGCTACACCTTC. It codes for CASGTGGWYGYTF. The full variable domain, rest sourced from reference TRBV11-2 and TRBJ1-2, is EAGVAQSPRYKIIEKRQSVAFWCNPISGHATLYWYQQILGQGPKLLIQFQNNGVVDDSQLPKDRFSAERLKGVDSTLKIQPAKLEDSAVYLCASGTGGWYGYTFGSGTRLTVV.

The CDR3 here is CASSPTGSDEQFF. CDR3 bases: TGTGCCAGCTCACCAACAGGGTCCGATGAGCAGTTCTTC. The chain combines TRBV18 with TRBJ2-1, with D perhaps matching TRBD1 (6 bases). Germline V CDR1 and CDR2: KGHSH, LQKENI. The V and J ends lost 2 bases and 8 bases respectively, with 10 bases between them. There are 13 residues in the CDR3.

The V call is TRBV9, the J call TRBJ2-1; tentatively, D is TRBD2 (5 bases). The CDR3 runs 15 residues. Germline-derived CDR1 and CDR2 are SGDLS and YYNGEE. V lost 0 bases, J lost 4 bases, and 11 bases lay in between. CDR3 sequence: CASSVEAGSYNEQFF. DNA of the CDR3: TGTGCCAGCAGCGTAGAGGCGGGTTCTTACAATGAGCAGTTCTTC.

This chain uses TRBV7-9 with TRBJ2-5; possible D gene TRBD1, 6 bases. The CDR3 consists of 14 residues. Germline CDR1 SEHNR, CDR2 FQNEAQ (reference sequence). Trimming pared 6 bases from V and 2 bases from J, leaving 13 bases between. The CDR3 DNA reads as TGTGCCAGCAGGGTGGGACACCAGCAAGAGACCCAGTACTTC. Residues: CASRVGHQQETQYF.

This clone showed up just once. CDR3 sequence (DNA): TGTGCCAGCAGCTTGGTGGGACAGGGCTACAATGAGCAGTTCTTC. Translation gives CASSLVGQGYNEQFF. The rearrangement links TRBV5-8 to TRBJ2-1; 9 bases fit TRBD1. Germline V CDR1 and CDR2: SGHTS, YDEGEE. With 0 bases clipped from V and 3 bases from J, the junction kept 1 base outside the gene matches. This CDR3 is built from 15 residues.

The V and J genes are TRBV5-1 and TRBJ2-3; no clear D gene. This CDR3 has 12 amino acids. The ends were cut back, 6 bases at V and 3 bases at J, with 8 bases in the middle. CDR1 is SGHRS and CDR2 is YFSETQ in the germline V gene. The CDR3 spells CASNSLTDTQYF. Here the CDR3 DNA reads TGCGCCAGCAACTCCTTGACAGATACGCAGTATTTT.

The chain combines TRBV19 with TRBJ2-2; D is unclear. From germline, CDR1 is LNHDA and CDR2 SQIVND (reference sequence). The CDR3 contains 15 residues. The V end was cut by 3 bases, the J end by 2 bases, with 10 bases between. The DNA of the CDR3 is TGTGCCAGTAGTATTAGTCAGACTAACACCGGGGAGCTGTTTTTT. It encodes CASSISQTNTGELFF.

The chain joins TRBV9 to TRBJ2-3; 8 nucleotides agree with TRBD2. The CDR3 loop spans 15 amino acids. Germline CDR1 reads SGDLS; CDR2 reads YYNGEE. With 0 bases clipped from V and 2 bases from J, the junction kept 2 bases outside the gene matches. DNA for the CDR3: TGTGCCAGCAGCGTAGAGCGGGGGACCACAGATACGCAGTATTTT. This sequence encodes CASSVERGTTDTQYF.